This is a list of T cell receptor beta chains from one sample in a study of cytomegalovirus exposure and HLA in healthy donors. Method: immunoSEQ multiplex PCR; TCRdb's copy keeps in-frame clones and lacks some. The sample has 150,000 to 200,000 clones; approximately 80% are singletons. Sequencing was performed on PBMCs. All receptors come from a boy younger than 18 in good health and CMV-seronegative. Both conserved end residues are part of each CDR3. Each record gives: J gene, D gene, V gene, clone size, CDR3 DNA, CDR3 protein. D genes are given only for firm matches. Only some rows state a clone size, as once, few, many or a class for expanded clones.

>TRBJ2-2|TRBD1|TRBV29-1|.
TGCAGCGTTGAAGATCGAAGACAGGGGCACGGGGAGCTGTTTTTT
CSVEDRRQGHGELFF
>TRBJ2-7|.|TRBV7-6|.
TGTGCCAGCAGCGATGACTGGGGGGACTACGAGCAGTACTTC
CASSDDWGDYEQYF
>TRBJ1-1|TRBD1|TRBV2|.
TGTGCCAGCAGTGACGCAGCGCGGACAGGGAACACTGAAGCTTTCTTT
CASSDAARTGNTEAFF
>TRBJ2-7|.|TRBV6-1|.
TGTGCCAGCCTAGGATTGGGGGGCGAGCAGTACTTC
CASLGLGGEQYF
>TRBJ1-4|.|TRBV7-7|.
TGTGCCAGCAGCCGAACTGCAACTAATGAAAAACTGTTTTTT
CASSRTATNEKLFF
>TRBJ1-1|.|TRBV7-8|.
TGTGCCAGCTACCAAAGGGCCTCTCCGAGGGACACTGAAGCTTTCTTT
CASYQRASPRDTEAFF
>TRBJ2-2|TRBD1|TRBV5-1|.
TGCGCCAGCAGCCCGACAGGGATAGACACCGGGGAGCTGTTTTTT
CASSPTGIDTGELFF
>TRBJ1-4|TRBD1|TRBV7-9|.
TGTGCCAGCAGCTTAATTTCAGGGGGAGAGGAAAAACTGTTTTTT
CASSLISGGEEKLFF
>TRBJ1-2|TRBD1|TRBV6-5|once
TGTGCCAGCAGTTCCGTCCGAGACAGGGGGTATGGCTACACCTTC
CASSSVRDRGYGYTF
>TRBJ1-5|TRBD1|TRBV2|once
TGTGCCAGCAGTGACAGGGGGTATGGTCAGCCCCAGCATTTT
CASSDRGYGQPQHF
>TRBJ2-5|TRBD2|TRBV27|.
TGTGCCAGCAGTCCCTGGGGACTAGCTGACGAAGAGACCCAGTACTTC
CASSPWGLADEETQYF
>TRBJ2-7|.|TRBV7-8|.
TGTGCCAGCAGCCCCCGTGCCCCAGCGGAGCCCCAGCAGTACTTC
CASSPRAPAEPQQYF
>TRBJ1-5|.|TRBV19|.
TGTGCCAGTAGACATGGACAGAACAATCAGCCCCAGCATTTT
CASRHGQNNQPQHF
>TRBJ2-3|TRBD2|TRBV6-4|.
TGTGCCAGCAGTGCACTAGCGGGAGGTACAGATACGCAGTATTTT
CASSALAGGTDTQYF
>TRBJ2-7|.|TRBV19|once
TGTGCCAGTACCGGGAGCCAGACCTACGAGCAGTACTTC
CASTGSQTYEQYF
>TRBJ2-7|TRBD2|TRBV5-1|.
TGCGCCAGCAGCTTCCTAGCGGGATATCTCTACGAGCAGTACTTC
CASSFLAGYLYEQYF
>TRBJ2-5|TRBD1|TRBV6-5|.
TGTGCCAGCAGTTCCCGGACAGGGGGAGAGACCCAGTACTTC
CASSSRTGGETQYF
>TRBJ2-1|TRBD2|TRBV2|.
TGTGCCAGCAGTCCCGGGACCGAACTAGCGGGAGGGGACAATGAGCAGTTCTTC
CASSPGTELAGGDNEQFF